This T cell receptor (beta chain) derives from a study of CXCR3-negative and CXCR3-positive naive CD8 T cells. Study conclusions and caveats: PBMCs showed partially decreased CXCR3 expression after cryopreservation, and most assays used fresh PBMCs. Similarly elevated diversity marked both naive subsets, with memory CD8+ cells showing far lower diversity.

By frequency, this clonotype registers medium-sized. What it binds is unknown. By phenotype, naive CD8+ T cells were CD45RO-CCR7+CD27+CD95-. Germline loops: CDR1 LGHDT, CDR2 YNNKEL (reference sequence). The CDR3 length is 16 residues. Through 5' RACE with UMI labels, the TRB cDNA libraries were prepared. TCRdb re-called the 5' RACE reads, yielding one record per CDR3 amino acid sequence without DNA. The sample totals 6,000 to 8,500 distinct CDR3 sequences. The source of this sequence is a human donor in good health. Some clones in this sample may be carry-over from other donors' samples. Sample: naive CXCR3- CD8+ T cells from blood. Stated subset: CD45RO-CCR7+CD27+CD95- naive CD8+ T cells lacking CXCR3 (TNR3-). This chain joins TRBV3-1 and TRBJ2-1; TCRdb indicates TRBD1, and absent DNA this call remains unverified. CDR3 sequence: CASSQDSGFTYNEQFF.